The entry below describes one T cell receptor (beta chain). What it recognizes is unknown. Other DNA sequences in this specimen translate into the identical CDR3. Autoimmune disease history or systemic immunosuppression was exclusionary. This sample was included in a study of OX40 agonist ivuxolimab in advanced cancers. Study-level information: Those enrolled were about 80% male, with a mean age of around 55 years and ages from roughly 20 to 90.

Study conclusions and caveats: The authors also found low normalized T-cell clonal expansion in some nonresponders. At 0.1 to 3.0 mg/kg and by week 6, CD4+ and CD8+ T cells in the blood had expanded clonally.

The repertoire was sequenced with immunoSEQ multiplex PCR; TCRdb's copy has only in-frame clones and lacks some. The table includes tens of thousands of clones, roughly nine tenths detected once. This receptor was taken from an adult with an advanced solid tumor such as melanoma, head and neck, liver or kidney cancer. The material was CD4+ or CD8+ T cells sorted from blood, obtained in a trial of the OX40 agonist ivuxolimab.

CDR3 sequence (DNA): TGTGCCAGCAGTTTATCATCCCCAAGTAGCAATCAGCCCCAGCATTTT. Protein product: CASSLSSPSSNQPQHF. The J gene is TRBJ1-5, the V gene TRBV27; D unclear. The V end was cut by 0 bases, the J end by 0 bases, with 9 bases between. In germline, CDR1 is MNHEY, CDR2 SMNVEV (reference sequence). This CDR3 comprises 16 residues.